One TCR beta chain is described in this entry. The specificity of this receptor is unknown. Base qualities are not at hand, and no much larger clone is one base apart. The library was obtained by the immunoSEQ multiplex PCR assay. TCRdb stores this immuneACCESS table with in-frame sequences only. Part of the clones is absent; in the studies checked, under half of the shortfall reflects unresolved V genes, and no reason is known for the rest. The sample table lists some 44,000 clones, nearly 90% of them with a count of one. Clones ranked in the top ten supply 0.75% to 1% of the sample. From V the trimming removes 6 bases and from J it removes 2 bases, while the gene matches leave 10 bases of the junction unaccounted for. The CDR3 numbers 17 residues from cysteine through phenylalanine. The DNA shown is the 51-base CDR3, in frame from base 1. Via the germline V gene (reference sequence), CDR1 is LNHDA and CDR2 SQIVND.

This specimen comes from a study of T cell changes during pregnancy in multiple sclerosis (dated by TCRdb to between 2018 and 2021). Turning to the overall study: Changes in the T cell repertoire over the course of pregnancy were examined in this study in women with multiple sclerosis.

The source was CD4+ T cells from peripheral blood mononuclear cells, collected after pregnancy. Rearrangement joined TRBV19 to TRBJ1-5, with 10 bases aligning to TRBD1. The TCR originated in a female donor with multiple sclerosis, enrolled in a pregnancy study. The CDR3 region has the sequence CASSYLRDRGGNQPQHF. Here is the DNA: TGTGCCAGTAGCTACCTCCGGGACAGGGGCGGCAATCAGCCCCAGCATTTT.